This T cell receptor beta chain emerged from a study of T-cell memory formation after mild COVID-19. CDR1 is SQVTM and CDR2 is ANQGSEA in the germline V gene. This CDR3 comprises 12 residues. The V and J ends lost 4 bases and 4 bases respectively, with 9 bases between them. Via MiXCR, TCRdb re-called the 5' RACE reads, giving one row per CDR3 protein. The top ten clones hold less than 25% of a sample with fewer than 350,000 distinct CDR3 sequences, around 8% of them seen once. In its sample, this clonotype was seen a few times. The specimen was PBMCs or a T cell subset sorted from them (not recorded which). The source is a man between 18 and 29 years old who had mild COVID-19 (a few samples of this study predate the infection). Cell type and time point are not known. This chain uses TRBV29-1 with TRBJ2-3; D gene unclear. CDR3 sequence (DNA): TGCAGCGTTGGTACGGAGTCAGATACGCAGTATTTT. This sequence encodes CSVGTESDTQYF.